This TCR beta chain came from a study of identifying expanded T cells in peripheral blood (dated by TCRdb to the late 2010s). The study in broad terms: Technical replicates were generated by sequencing separate aliquots of the same genomic DNA pool, and four replicates were compared pairwise. The study at large found these results: In all healthy donors, the variance in clone template counts between samples taken roughly 14 days apart rose significantly as total template count increased. The authors expected that biological variance in healthy repertoires might rise further over much longer intervals, such as months to years. Across all healthy-donor time intervals, the beta-binomial model significantly cut both the number of clones called differentially abundant and the false-positive rate. The binomial model flagged around 1.2 differentially abundant clones between technical replicates but around 15 over roughly two weeks and over 18 over approximately 4 weeks.

Turning to this clone: What antigen it recognizes has not been identified. No base-level quality is on record; no much larger clone is a single base apart.

No immune events such as infections were documented for the healthy donors during the collection period. To calibrate time-dependent variance in a beta-binomial model of T-cell clone differential abundance, blood repertoires from healthy donors were used as a training cohort. The training cohort comprised 10 healthy donors, 3 female and 7 male. An age range of about 29 to 65 years, with an average of about 45 years, was recorded for the donors. Whole blood from each healthy donor was obtained from a commercial supplier and was collected at three time points roughly 13 days apart. For immunosequencing, genomic DNA was extracted from whole blood that had not been sorted. Counted from cysteine to phenylalanine, this CDR3 has 13 amino acids. The only DNA kept is the CDR3, 39 bases in frame from the first base. Deletion took 5 bases off V and 7 bases off J, with a span of 11 bases between the germline ends. As encoded in the germline V gene, CDR1 is SGHTA while CDR2 is FQGTGA.

TCRbeta CDR3 regions were profiled by bias-controlled multiplex PCR amplification of genomic DNA with the immunoSEQ Assay. The original methods were these. The absolute abundance of each unique TCRbeta CDR3 region was quantified after sequences were collapsed and filtered. Differential abundance was tested with a binomial (Fisher-equivalent) model and with a beta-binomial model adding time-dependent variance fitted from healthy donors. Any clone with fewer than 5 combined templates was excluded, and a clone was called differentially abundant if its Benjamini-Hochberg FDR was below 0.01. Using the form v = (b*log(k)+a)^2, the beta-binomial variance was modeled as a function of the total template count across the two samples. TCRdb stores this immuneACCESS table with in-frame sequences only. Part of the clones is absent; in the studies checked, under half of the shortfall reflects unresolved V genes, and no reason is known for the rest. Clone size and the V and J calls come from that table; the DNA yielded D and trimming. This sample has some 130,000 clones in its table, and about 86% of those were observed once. 7.5% to 8.5% of the sample rests with the top ten.

Material: blood. The sequence joins TRBV7-3 to TRBJ2-2; the D gene is unclear. The receptor's source is a person aged 18 to 75 in good health. This receptor has the CDR3 CASSPRRSGELFF. The bases read TGTGCCAGCAGCCCGAGACGGAGCGGGGAGCTGTTTTTT.